These 14 T cell receptor beta chains originate from one sample sequenced in a study of CD8 T cells in ankylosing spondylitis. In TCRdb, the 5' RACE reads were re-called with MiXCR into one record per CDR3 protein. The sample has some 130,000 distinct CDR3 sequences, around 15% seen once. The sequencing sample was made of blood, either unsorted or a sorted T cell fraction (not recorded which). All receptors come from a female donor with ankylosing spondylitis or in good health (not recorded which).

This chain joins TRBV2 and TRBJ2-6; the D gene is possibly TRBD1 (5 bases). V dropped 2 bases and J dropped 0 bases, with 5 bases sitting between them. The CDR3 runs 15 residues. Germline V gene lookup returns CDR1 SNHLY and CDR2 FYNNEI. CDR3 in amino acids: CASSEQGSGANVLTF. The DNA for the CDR3 is TGTGCCAGCAGTGAACAGGGCTCTGGGGCCAACGTCCTGACTTTC.

The rearrangement links TRBV25-1 to TRBJ2-1; a possible D gene is TRBD2 (5 bases). With 2 bases removed from V and 2 bases from J, the gap between germline ends came to 10 bases. Germline assignment: CDR1 MGHDK and CDR2 SYGVNS. There are 15 residues in the CDR3. The CDR3 DNA reads as TGTGCCAGCAGTGAACAACGGGGTACCTACAATGAGCAGTTCTTC. Amino acid sequence: CASSEQRGTYNEQFF. Variable domain in full (rest from reference TRBV25-1 and TRBJ2-1): EADIYQTPRYLVIGTGKKITLECSQTMGHDKMYWYQQDPGMELHLIHYSYGVNSTEKGDLSSESTVSRIRTEHFPLTLESARPSHTSQYLCASSEQRGTYNEQFFGPGTRLTVL.

V is TRBV20-1 and J is TRBJ1-6; 9 nucleotides align to TRBD1. Germline V CDR1 and CDR2: DFQATT, SNEGSKA (reference sequence). CDR3 size: 14 residues. The V segment lost 2 bases and the J segment 7 bases; nucleotides outside the gene matches: 3. The CDR3 region is CSARRQGENSPLHF. The DNA for the CDR3 is TGCAGTGCTAGAAGACAGGGGGAAAATTCACCCCTCCACTTT.

The chain couples TRBV6-1 to TRBJ2-1; TRBD2 aligns across 12 bases. Germline-derived CDR1 and CDR2 are MNHNS and SASEGT. Trimming cost V 6 bases and J 4 bases; bases outside gene matches: 4. The CDR3 extends over 15 amino acids. The CDR3 sequence is CASRPGTSGYNEQFF. The CDR3 DNA sequence: TGTGCCAGCAGGCCCGGGACTAGCGGGTACAATGAGCAGTTCTTC.

The chain couples TRBV9 to TRBJ2-5; TRBD2 might be the D (6 bases). This CDR3 contains 13 residues. CDR1 is SGDLS and CDR2 is YYNGEE in the germline V gene. Trimming removed 3 bases at V and 6 bases at J, with 12 bases between. The CDR3 DNA reads TGTGCCAGCAGCGCCGACGGGGGAAAGACCCAGTACTTC. This sequence encodes CASSADGGKTQYF.

The chain recombines TRBV7-2 with TRBJ2-5, with unresolved D. Germline CDR1 SGHTA, CDR2 FQGNSA. This CDR3 spans 13 amino acids. V was pared by 0 bases and J by 4 bases, with 6 bases between. The CDR3 protein is CASSLASIETQYF. CDR3 nucleotide sequence: TGTGCCAGCAGCTTAGCTAGCATAGAGACCCAGTACTTC.

This clonotype was seen repeatedly, ten times or more. This chain joins TRBV29-1 and TRBJ2-5; no clear D. The ends were cut back, 3 bases at V and 3 bases at J, with 11 bases in the middle. The CDR3 totals 13 residues. Germline lookup yields CDR1 SQVTM and CDR2 ANQGSEA. In DNA form, the CDR3 reads TGCAGCGTTGAGCGACGTTTAGAAGAGACCCAGTACTTC. Amino acids: CSVERRLEETQYF.

This clonotype was detected ten times or more. DNA of the CDR3: TGTGCCAGCAGCGTAGACCACTACAATGAGCAGTTCTTC. Protein sequence: CASSVDHYNEQFF. This chain connects TRBV9 to TRBJ2-1; D unresolved. Germline loops: CDR1 SGDLS, CDR2 YYNGEE. This CDR3 is built from 13 residues. The V gene lost 0 bases and the J gene lost 3 bases, with 4 bases spanning the gap.

V is TRBV5-1 and J is TRBJ2-2; D tentatively reads TRBD1 or TRBD2 (5 bases each). The CDR3 consists of 15 residues. Per the germline V gene, CDR1 is SGHRS and CDR2 is YFSETQ. V lost 0 bases and J lost 4, with 10 bases in between. The CDR3, as DNA: TGCGCCAGCAGCTTGGTAACAGGAGGCACCGGGGAGCTGTTTTTT. It encodes CASSLVTGGTGELFF.

This clonotype was seen at least ten times. This chain joins TRBV29-1 and TRBJ2-1, with 9 bases lining up with TRBD2. With 4 bases clipped from V and 6 bases from J, the junction kept 10 bases outside the gene matches. The CDR3 has 15 amino acids. CDR1 is SQVTM, CDR2 ANQGSEA, per germline. The CDR3 nucleotides are TGCAGCGTTGGAACCGGGACTAGCTATTCCAATGAGCAGTTCTTC. Translated, it gives CSVGTGTSYSNEQFF.

The rearrangement uses TRBV5-6 and TRBJ2-1, with 12 bases matching TRBD2. J lost 0 bases, V lost 1 base, and 8 bases had no gene match. Germline CDR1 SGHDT, CDR2 YYEEEE. This CDR3 region has 19 residues. CDR3 protein: CASSLRLAGGIRSYNEQFF. CDR3 bases: TGTGCCAGCAGCTTGCGGCTAGCGGGGGGGATACGCTCCTACAATGAGCAGTTCTTC.

The V and J genes are TRBV19 and TRBJ2-1; D might be TRBD1 (5 bases). V gave up 3 bases and J gave up 5 bases, with 8 bases separating them. From germline, CDR1 is LNHDA and CDR2 SQIVND (reference sequence). CDR3 size: 13 residues. CDR3 protein: CASSILRDNEQFF. CDR3 nucleotides: TGTGCCAGTAGTATCCTCAGGGACAATGAGCAGTTCTTC.

V is TRBV18 and J is TRBJ2-7; 11 nucleotides match TRBD2. The CDR3 contains 15 residues. In germline, CDR1 is KGHSH, CDR2 LQKENI. With V trimmed by 5 bases and J by 1 base, 4 bases remained unmatched. The CDR3 protein is CASSLLAGASYEQYF. The CDR3 region has the DNA TGTGCCAGCTCATTACTAGCGGGAGCTTCCTACGAGCAGTACTTC.

This clonotype was detected a few times. This chain links TRBV7-3 with TRBJ2-3; a possible D gene is TRBD2 (6 bases). V was clipped by 5 bases and J by 3 bases, with 15 bases between them. The CDR3 length is 15 residues. Germline CDR1 is SGHTA and CDR2 is FQGTGA. In DNA form, the CDR3 reads TGTGCCAGCAGCCCTGGAGAGCGGGCTACAGATACGCAGTATTTT. Translation: CASSPGERATDTQYF.